This T cell receptor (beta chain) was captured in a study of cytomegalovirus exposure and HLA in healthy donors. CDR3 length: 16 amino acids. Trimming cost V 3 bases and J 5 bases; bases outside gene matches: 7. Germline-derived CDR1 and CDR2 are ENHRY and SYGVKD. Researchers ran the PCR with 60 Vbeta and 13 Jbeta primers. Method: immunoSEQ multiplex PCR; TCRdb's copy keeps in-frame clones and lacks some. The data show 200,000 to 250,000 clones, 70% to 80% seen once. Sequenced sample: PBMCs. The receptor comes from a woman aged 55-69 years in good health and CMV-seropositive. This chain uses TRBV10-3 with TRBJ2-2, with 9 bases that match TRBD2. In DNA form, the CDR3 reads TGTGCCATCAGTGACGCGGGAGGGGTTGCAACCGGGGAGCTGTTTTTT. Its translation: CAISDAGGVATGELFF.